Shown below are 31 T cell receptor beta chains from a single sample sequenced in a study of blood T cell repertoires in COVID-19. Clones were read by immunoSEQ multiplex PCR, and TCRdb kept only the in-frame ones, dropping some. The sample has a few hundred thousand clones, about 87% seen once. The specimen was PBMCs or T cells enriched from blood (not recorded which). Receptor source: a woman in her forties or fifties who had recovered from COVID-19.

The chain couples TRBV7-8 to TRBJ1-6; D remains unclear. V was cut by 5 bases and J by 9 bases, with 14 bases left in between. Germline-derived CDR1 and CDR2 are SGHVS and FQNEAQ. The CDR3 has 14 residues. The CDR3 DNA reads TGTGCCAGCAGCCCAGTTGAGGGTCGTTCACCCCTCCACTTT. Encoded protein: CASSPVEGRSPLHF.

The J gene is TRBJ2-4, the V gene TRBV7-9; 8 bases agree with TRBD1. The CDR3 totals 15 residues. Germline V gene data show CDR1 as SEHNR and CDR2 as FQNEAQ (reference sequence). Trimming removed 5 bases from V and 2 bases from J; junction bases left unmatched: 5. The CDR3 loop reads CASSRTGSTKNIQYF. The CDR3 bases are TGTGCCAGCAGCAGGACAGGGTCTACCAAAAACATTCAGTACTTC.

The chain combines TRBV19 with TRBJ1-5, with a weak D call TRBD1 (5 bases). The V end lost 2 bases, the J end lost 11 bases, and 16 bases lay between the germline ends. Germline assignment: CDR1 LNHDA and CDR2 SQIVND (reference sequence). The CDR3 runs to 14 residues. The CDR3 nucleotides read TGTGCCAGTAGTATACCCGACAGAGTCAAGGCCCAGCATTTT. It specifies CASSIPDRVKAQHF.

V gene TRBV7-8 combines with J gene TRBJ1-5; no clear D gene. V was shortened by 3 bases and J by 0 bases, with 6 bases between the two germline ends. The length of the CDR3 is 14 residues. Germline loops: CDR1 SGHVS, CDR2 FQNEAQ. DNA of the CDR3: TGTGCCAGCAGCTTGTCAGATAGCAATCAGCCCCAGCATTTT. Protein product: CASSLSDSNQPQHF.

This sequence joins TRBV5-1 and TRBJ2-7; 8 bases line up with TRBD2. Germline V CDR1 and CDR2: SGHRS, YFSETQ. This CDR3 contains 18 residues. The ends lost 0 bases at V and 5 bases at J; junction bases unmatched: 16. The CDR3 region has the DNA TGCGCCAGCAGCTTGGGTACAGGACCAGCGGGAGTATCCCACGAGCAGTACTTC. Protein: CASSLGTGPAGVSHEQYF.

The V gene is TRBV14, the J gene TRBJ1-3; D call uncertain. V lost 0 bases and J lost 8, with 14 bases in between. Germline CDR1 is SGHDN and CDR2 is FVKESK. CDR3 length: 15 amino acids. CDR3 sequence: CASSQEGYFGDTIYF. The CDR3 nucleotides read TGTGCCAGCAGCCAAGAAGGATACTTCGGGGACACCATATATTTT.

The rearrangement joins TRBV6-1 to TRBJ2-1, with 11 positions matching TRBD2. The V segment lost 3 bases and the J segment 7 bases; nucleotides outside the gene matches: 8. The length of the CDR3 is 16 residues. CDR1 and CDR2 from the germline V gene are MNHNS and SASEGT. The CDR3 is CASSEIAGGPWNEQFF. The CDR3 DNA reads as TGTGCCAGCAGTGAGATAGCGGGAGGGCCTTGGAATGAGCAGTTCTTC.

This chain connects TRBV5-1 to TRBJ1-4; 9 bases match TRBD1. Per the germline V gene, CDR1 is SGHRS and CDR2 is YFSETQ. The V gene end was trimmed by 4 bases and the J gene end by 1 base; junction bases not matched to a gene: 8. The CDR3 is 17 residues long. CDR3 sequence (DNA): TGCGCCAGCAGCCGACAGGGGGAACAAGTAACTAATGAAAAACTGTTTTTT. Translation: CASSRQGEQVTNEKLFF. The variable domain in full, with the rest retrieved from reference TRBV5-1 and TRBJ1-4, is KAGVTQTPRYLIKTRGQQVTLSCSPISGHRSVSWYQQTPGQGLQFLFEYFSETQRNKGNFPGRFSGRQFSNSRSEMNVSTLELGDSALYLCASSRQGEQVTNEKLFFGSGTQLSVL.

The V call is TRBV25-1, the J call TRBJ1-6; TRBD1 agrees at 12 bases. Germline V gene lookup returns CDR1 MGHDK and CDR2 SYGVNS. This CDR3 is built from 18 residues. J gave up 7 bases and V 6 bases, and 13 bases lay outside the gene matches. The CDR3 sequence is CASSRGTGGALGNSPLHF. CDR3 coding DNA: TGTGCCAGCAGCCGGGGGACAGGGGGCGCCCTAGGGAATTCACCCCTCCACTTT.

The chain recombines TRBV29-1 with TRBJ1-2; 7 bases line up with TRBD1. CDR1 and CDR2 (germline): SQVTM, ANQGSEA. V trimming: 6 bases; J trimming: 4 bases; junction bases outside the gene matches: 5. The CDR3 sequence is 12 residues long. The CDR3 DNA sequence: TGCAGCGTCGATGCAGGGGGCTATGGCTACACCTTC. It specifies CSVDAGGYGYTF. The entire variable domain, with the rest obtained from reference TRBV29-1 and TRBJ1-2, is as follows: SAVISQKPSRDICQRGTSLTIQCQVDSQVTMMFWYRQQPGQSLTLIATANQGSEATYESGFVIDKFPISRPNLTFSTLTVSNMSPEDSSIYLCSVDAGGYGYTFGSGTRLTVV.

The rearrangement links TRBV27 to TRBJ2-7; D unclear. Per germline, CDR1 MNHEY and CDR2 SMNVEV (reference sequence). The CDR3 spans 13 residues. V was pared by 3 bases and J by 3 bases, with 9 bases between. This CDR3 is CASSLRPRYEQYF. CDR3 sequence (DNA): TGTGCCAGCAGTTTGAGGCCCCGCTACGAGCAGTACTTC.

The V gene is TRBV30, the J gene TRBJ2-7; D remains ambiguous. CDR1 GTSNPN and CDR2 SVGIG come from the germline V gene (reference sequence). The CDR3 runs to 11 residues. The V and J ends lost 4 bases and 1 base respectively, with 5 bases between them. The CDR3 region is CAWISSYEQYF. The CDR3 DNA reads as TGTGCCTGGATCTCTTCCTACGAGCAGTACTTC.

This clone was seen only once. This chain joins TRBV29-1 and TRBJ1-2; D may be TRBD1 (5 bases). Trimming removed 4 bases at V and 7 bases at J, with 22 bases between. Germline assignment: CDR1 SQVTM and CDR2 ANQGSEA. The CDR3 is 15 residues long. CDR3 sequence: CSVAGGSTEVIGYTF. The CDR3 coding sequence is TGCAGCGTTGCGGGGGGTTCGACAGAAGTGATTGGCTACACCTTC.

The J gene is TRBJ1-2, the V gene TRBV27; D perhaps matches TRBD1 (6 bases). The germline V gene has CDR1 MNHEY and CDR2 SMNVEV (reference sequence). The CDR3 totals 14 residues. With 4 bases removed from V and 4 bases from J, the gap between germline ends came to 13 bases. CDR3 amino acids: CASSYGQWGYGYTF. The DNA for the CDR3 is TGTGCCAGCAGTTACGGACAGTGGGGCTATGGCTACACCTTC.

V is TRBV10-3 and J is TRBJ2-7; 7 bases map to TRBD1. This CDR3 comprises 14 residues. The V and J ends lost 3 bases and 2 bases, in that order; junction bases with no gene match: 4. CDR1 and CDR2 from the germline V gene are ENHRY and SYGVKD. CDR3 DNA: TGTGCCATCAGTGACCCCACAGGGGCCTACGAGCAGTACTTC. It translates to CAISDPTGAYEQYF.

This clone was seen more than once but under ten times. The chain links TRBV7-2 to TRBJ2-7, with D maybe TRBD1 (5 bases). Trimming left V 3 bases short and J 3 bases short, with 6 bases between. CDR3 size: 12 residues. The germline V gene encodes CDR1 SGHTA and CDR2 FQGNSA. The CDR3 DNA reads as TGTGCCAGCAGCTTCGACAGCTACGAGCAGTACTTC. This codes for CASSFDSYEQYF.

This clone was seen only once. The CDR3 loop reads CASSQGLAEGDSSYEQYF. CDR3 bases: TGCGCCAGCAGCCAGGGACTAGCGGAGGGGGACAGCTCCTACGAGCAGTACTTC. The rearrangement uses TRBV4-1 and TRBJ2-7, with TRBD2 identical over 11 bases. The CDR3 spans 18 residues. The germline CDR1 and CDR2 sequences are MGHRA and YSYEKL. The V and J ends lost 3 bases and 0 bases, in that order; junction bases with no gene match: 10.

The rearrangement joins TRBV7-3 to TRBJ2-3, with 11 positions matching TRBD2. Unmatched junction bases numbered 6, after V lost 1 base and J lost 6 bases. The CDR3 has 16 amino acids. CDR1 SGHTA and CDR2 FQGTGA come from the germline V gene. CDR3 sequence (DNA): TGTGCCAGCAGCTTAAGGCGTACTAGCGGGAGCGATACGCAGTATTTT. This encodes CASSLRRTSGSDTQYF.

The chain carries TRBV5-1 and TRBJ1-6; 7 bases map to TRBD1. This CDR3 has 15 residues. With V trimmed by 4 bases and J by 7 bases, 8 bases remained unmatched. Germline values: CDR1 SGHRS, CDR2 YFSETQ. CDR3 sequence: CASSPAAGGNSPLHF. In nucleotides, the CDR3 is TGCGCCAGCAGCCCCGCGGCAGGGGGAAATTCACCCCTCCACTTT.

This sequence joins TRBV5-6 and TRBJ2-7; TRBD2 matches at 14 bases. The germline V gene has CDR1 SGHDT and CDR2 YYEEEE. This CDR3 is built from 18 residues. The trim removed 4 bases at V and 2 bases at J, leaving 11 bases unmatched. The CDR3 region is CASSPGTGTSGRAYEQYF. The CDR3 nucleotides read TGTGCCAGCAGCCCTGGGACCGGGACTAGCGGGAGAGCCTACGAGCAGTACTTC. Drawing the rest from reference TRBV5-6 and TRBJ2-7, the complete variable domain is DAGVTQSPTHLIKTRGQQVTLRCSPKSGHDTVSWYQQALGQGPQFIFQYYEEEERQRGNFPDRFSGHQFPNYSSELNVNALLLGDSALYLCASSPGTGTSGRAYEQYFGPGTRLTVT.

This chain links TRBV5-1 with TRBJ2-3, with 11 positions matching TRBD2. The V and J ends lost 4 bases and 4 bases, in that order; junction bases with no gene match: 5. Germline loops: CDR1 SGHRS, CDR2 YFSETQ. CDR3 length: 15 amino acids. DNA for the CDR3: TGCGCCAGCAGCGGGGGACTAGCGGACCCAGATACGCAGTATTTT. The encoded protein is CASSGGLADPDTQYF. Supplemented by reference TRBV5-1 and TRBJ2-3, the full variable domain reads KAGVTQTPRYLIKTRGQQVTLSCSPISGHRSVSWYQQTPGQGLQFLFEYFSETQRNKGNFPGRFSGRQFSNSRSEMNVSTLELGDSALYLCASSGGLADPDTQYFGPGTRLTVL.

In its sample, this clone was seen a few times. This chain links TRBV29-1 with TRBJ1-2; D is undetermined. Trimming shortened V by 5 bases and J by 8 bases, and 15 bases separated the two germline ends. From germline, CDR1 is SQVTM and CDR2 ANQGSEA. The CDR3 has 12 residues. CDR3 residues: CSVRPFAGGYTF. The CDR3 DNA reads TGCAGCGTTCGACCTTTTGCAGGCGGCTACACCTTC.

The genes are TRBV5-1 and TRBJ2-3, with TRBD2 matching 7 bases. Trimming took 5 bases from V and 1 from J; bases not matched to a gene: 10. The CDR3 covers 16 residues. In germline, CDR1 is SGHRS, CDR2 YFSETQ. CDR3 sequence (DNA): TGCGCCAGCAGTCGAAATCTAGCGGAGGGCACAGATACGCAGTATTTT. It encodes CASSRNLAEGTDTQYF.

The chain carries TRBV5-1 and TRBJ2-7; tentative D call: TRBD2 (5 bases). CDR1 and CDR2 from the germline V gene are SGHRS and YFSETQ. V was clipped by 5 bases and J by 5 bases, with 23 bases between them. The CDR3 sequence is 16 residues long. The CDR3 nucleotides are TGCGCCAGCAGTTTTGTTACTCCGACTAAGAACGACGAGCAGTACTTC. Residues: CASSFVTPTKNDEQYF. Drawing the rest from reference TRBV5-1 and TRBJ2-7, the complete variable domain is KAGVTQTPRYLIKTRGQQVTLSCSPISGHRSVSWYQQTPGQGLQFLFEYFSETQRNKGNFPGRFSGRQFSNSRSEMNVSTLELGDSALYLCASSFVTPTKNDEQYFGPGTRLTVT.

V gene TRBV27 combines with J gene TRBJ2-7, with TRBD1 identical over 7 bases. Per the germline V gene, CDR1 is MNHEY and CDR2 is SMNVEV (reference sequence). The CDR3 totals 14 residues. V lost 5 bases and J lost 2; bases outside the gene matches: 6. The CDR3 spells CASSPRQGPYEQYF. DNA for the CDR3: TGTGCCAGCAGTCCTAGACAGGGACCCTACGAGCAGTACTTC.

The V call is TRBV28, the J call TRBJ2-7, with 10 bases identical to TRBD2. This CDR3 spans 15 amino acids. V lost 3 bases and J lost 4; bases outside the gene matches: 6. Looked up from germline, CDR1 is MDHEN and CDR2 is SYDVKM. CDR3 sequence reads: CASSFLLAGVYEQYF. The CDR3, as DNA: TGTGCCAGCAGTTTTCTCCTAGCGGGAGTGTACGAGCAGTACTTC.

The CDR3 spells CASSLRPTYNEQFF. CDR3 nucleotide sequence: TGTGCCAGCAGCTTACGCCCTACCTACAATGAGCAGTTCTTC. The chain uses TRBV11-3 and TRBJ2-1; unclear D gene. V lost 2 bases, J lost 2 bases, and 7 bases lay in between. CDR3 length equals 14 residues. Looked up from germline, CDR1 is SGHNT and CDR2 is YENEEA.

The rearrangement links TRBV19 to TRBJ1-1; D remains ambiguous. Trimming stripped 10 bases from V and 0 bases from J, with 9 bases between. CDR1 is LNHDA and CDR2 is SQIVND in the germline V gene (reference sequence). The CDR3 is 12 amino acids. CDR3 amino acids: CATGFMNTEAFF. For the CDR3, the DNA is TGTGCCACAGGTTTCATGAACACTGAAGCTTTCTTT.

This clone was recorded only once. The CDR3 nucleotides read TGTGCCAGCAGTCAAAGACGGGGTCTTGAGCAGTTCTTC. Amino acid sequence: CASSQRRGLEQFF. The chain recombines TRBV7-3 with TRBJ2-1; a weak D match, TRBD2 (5 bases). The ends were cut back, 6 bases at V and 9 bases at J, with 15 bases in the middle. The CDR3 covers 13 residues. Germline assignment: CDR1 SGHTA and CDR2 FQGTGA.

This chain joins TRBV13 and TRBJ1-2; 7 positions agree with TRBD1. Losses at the gene ends were 6 bases for V and 3 bases for J; bases not matched to a gene: 7. This CDR3 spans 14 amino acids. Germline CDR1 PRHDT, CDR2 FYEKMQ (reference sequence). CDR3 loop: CASRLTGADYGYTF. CDR3 nucleotides: TGTGCCAGCAGACTAACAGGGGCTGACTATGGCTACACCTTC.

This chain links TRBV28 with TRBJ2-7; tentative D call: TRBD1 (5 bases). The CDR3 covers 15 residues. V lost 6 bases, J lost 1 base, and 16 bases lay in between. Germline-derived CDR1 and CDR2 are MDHEN and SYDVKM. CDR3 DNA sequence: TGTGCCAGCAGGGGTGAAGTCCAGGGATCCTACGAGCAGTACTTC. Translated, it gives CASRGEVQGSYEQYF.